A selection of T cell receptor beta chains follows, all from one sample in a study of blood T cell repertoires in COVID-19. Here immunoSEQ multiplex PCR was the method, and the copy in TCRdb shows in-frame clones only, minus some. The repertoire has 180,000 or so clones, about 90% of them found once; the top ten carry approximately 11%. Input material: peripheral blood. The receptor source for this set is a woman in her fifties or sixties with COVID-19, enrolled during active disease. The CDR3 runs from the conserved cysteine through the conserved F or W. A D gene is named only where the DNA matches it firmly. Size is stated for part of the rows, as once, few or many counts, or as a class when the clone is expanded.

d_call	j_call	clone_size	v_call	cdr3_nt	cdr3_aa
TRBD1	TRBJ2-7	NA	TRBV7-8	TGTGCCAGCAGCTTAGGGGGGACAGCCTACGAGCAGTACTTC	CASSLGGTAYEQYF
NA	TRBJ2-5	NA	TRBV19	TGTGCCAGTAGTATAAAGTCCGGCGGGGTTGAGACCCAGTACTTC	CASSIKSGGVETQYF
TRBD1	TRBJ1-5	NA	TRBV19	TGTGCCAGTATAGGACAGGGGGGCCAGCCCCAGCATTTT	CASIGQGGQPQHF
NA	TRBJ2-5	NA	TRBV7-2	TGTGCCAGCAGCCTAGACAGTTCCCGCCAAGAGACCCAGTACTTC	CASSLDSSRQETQYF
NA	TRBJ2-2	NA	TRBV10-3	TGTGCCATCAGTGAGCGAGCGGTTGCCCGGGAGCTGTTTTTT	CAISERAVARELFF
TRBD1	TRBJ1-2	NA	TRBV7-9	TGTGCCAGCAGCCTCCCCGGGACAGGGGTCAACTATGGCTACACCTTC	CASSLPGTGVNYGYTF
TRBD2	TRBJ2-1	NA	TRBV13	TGTGCCAGCAGCTTGGGACTAGCGGGCTCCTACAATGAGCAGTTCTTC	CASSLGLAGSYNEQFF
NA	TRBJ1-1	NA	TRBV28	TGTGCCAGCAGTTTGGAGGGGAGGTTGGCTTTCTTT	CASSLEGRLAFF
TRBD2	TRBJ2-1	NA	TRBV7-2	TGTGCCAGCAGCGGAACCGGGACTAGCATTATAAATGAGCAGTTCTTC	CASSGTGTSIINEQFF
TRBD1	TRBJ1-6	NA	TRBV10-3	TGTGCCATCAGTGAGTACCGGACAGGGGGAAATTCACCCCTCCACTTT	CAISEYRTGGNSPLHF
NA	TRBJ1-2	few	TRBV11-2	TGTGCCAGCAGCCAAAGAAGGCCAGGGGACGGCTACACCTTC	CASSQRRPGDGYTF
NA	TRBJ2-7	NA	TRBV18	TGTGCCAGCTCACCGCTCGAACAGGAACCCGAAACCTACGAGCAGTACTTC	CASSPLEQEPETYEQYF
TRBD2	TRBJ2-5	once	TRBV11-2	TGTGCCAGCAGCTCTAGCGGAGAGACCCAGTACTTC	CASSSSGETQYF
TRBD1	TRBJ1-1	NA	TRBV19	TGTGCCAGTAGTCCTCAGGGGGCGAACACTGAAGCTTTCTTT	CASSPQGANTEAFF
NA	TRBJ1-1	NA	TRBV18	TGTGCCAGCTCACTAAAGGCGGGGACTGAAGCTTTCTTT	CASSLKAGTEAFF
TRBD1	TRBJ2-1	NA	TRBV11-2	TGTGCCAGCAGCCAGTGGGACAGGGGCTACAATGAGCAGTTCTTC	CASSQWDRGYNEQFF
TRBD2	TRBJ2-1	NA	TRBV30	TGTGCCTGGATAGGACTAGCGGGATCGTGGAATGAGCAGTTCTTC	CAWIGLAGSWNEQFF
NA	TRBJ1-3	many	TRBV6-6	TGTGCCAGCAGTCCTCCCGGAGTCTCTGGAAACACCATATATTTT	CASSPPGVSGNTIYF
TRBD1	TRBJ1-5	NA	TRBV5-6	TGTGCCAGCAGCGCCGGGACAGGGTTCAATCAGCCCCAGCATTTT	CASSAGTGFNQPQHF
NA	TRBJ2-3	NA	TRBV5-1	TGCGCCAGCAGCTTGGGGTCTCCGAGGACTAGCACAGATACGCAGTATTTT	CASSLGSPRTSTDTQYF
NA	TRBJ2-7	NA	TRBV29-1	TGCAGCGCCAGCCGGGCGAGAGTTCGGGGGGAGCAGTACTTC	CSASRARVRGEQYF
NA	TRBJ2-7	NA	TRBV6-1	TGTGCCCGCAGCGAAAGGGGGGGGGCCTTCTCCTACGAGCAGTACTTC	CARSERGGAFSYEQYF
NA	TRBJ1-2	NA	TRBV25-1	TGTGCCAGCAGTGAATTTCGGGGGGATTGGGGCTACACCTTC	CASSEFRGDWGYTF
TRBD1	TRBJ1-2	NA	TRBV2	TGTGCCAGCACCCGGGACAGGGGGCGTCGTTTGGACTATGGCTACACCTTC	CASTRDRGRRLDYGYTF
TRBD1	TRBJ1-2	NA	TRBV2	TGTGCCAGCAGCATACAGGGGATCTATGGCTACACCTTC	CASSIQGIYGYTF
NA	TRBJ2-3	NA	TRBV20-1	TGCAGTGCTAGTAACTACGAAACTACAGATACGCAGTATTTT	CSASNYETTDTQYF
TRBD1	TRBJ2-3	NA	TRBV7-2	TGTGCCAGCAGCTTAGCCGCTAGGACAGGCCGTACAGATACGCAGTATTTT	CASSLAARTGRTDTQYF
NA	TRBJ2-1	once	TRBV9	TGTGCCAGCAGCGTTGACCGGAGGGGCTCCTACAATGAGCAGTTCTTC	CASSVDRRGSYNEQFF
NA	TRBJ2-7	NA	TRBV6-5	TGTGCCAGCAGCCAAATGGACAATAGAGGTGAGCAGTACTTC	CASSQMDNRGEQYF
NA	TRBJ1-2	once	TRBV18	TGTGCCAGCTCAATGCCGTGGGGGGAAGTCTATGGCTACACCTTC	CASSMPWGEVYGYTF
TRBD1	TRBJ1-2	few	TRBV6-5	TGTGCCAGCAGGACAGGGGGCGAGGGTGGCTACACCTTC	CASRTGGEGGYTF
NA	TRBJ1-1	NA	TRBV5-4	TGTGCCAGCAGCCCCGGGACAACGAACACTGAAGCTTTCTTT	CASSPGTTNTEAFF
NA	TRBJ2-1	few	TRBV6-5	TGTGCCAGCAGTCTTCGACAGGGAGGCTACAATGAGCAGTTCTTC	CASSLRQGGYNEQFF
NA	TRBJ1-1	many	TRBV27	TGTGCCAGCAGTTTAGGAGCCAGTAACACTGAAGCTTTCTTT	CASSLGASNTEAFF
TRBD1	TRBJ1-1	NA	TRBV6-5	TGTGCCAGCAGGTACAGGGGCGCGGACACTGAAGCTTTCTTT	CASRYRGADTEAFF
TRBD1	TRBJ1-1	once	TRBV24-1	TGTGCCACCAGTGATTGGCGGACAGGGACGCTGAACACTGAAGCTTTCTTT	CATSDWRTGTLNTEAFF
NA	TRBJ1-1	once	TRBV18	TGTGCCAGCTCACCACCGGCAGATGAAGCTTTCTTT	CASSPPADEAFF
TRBD1	TRBJ1-2	once	TRBV5-1	TGCGCCAGCAGGGTTGGGACAGCTTATGGCTACACCTTC	CASRVGTAYGYTF
NA	TRBJ1-1	NA	TRBV27	TGTGCCAGCAGTCAAAGTTCGTATAGGGCACAGGGTCCCACTGAAGCTTTCTTT	CASSQSSYRAQGPTEAFF
NA	TRBJ1-2	NA	TRBV12-3/TRBV12-4	TGTGCCAGCAGTCCCGTCGGGGTGGATGGCTACACCTTC	CASSPVGVDGYTF
NA	TRBJ1-5	few	TRBV20-1	TGCAGTGCTAGTGGGACCCGGGGGGGCAATCAGCCCCAGCATTTT	CSASGTRGGNQPQHF
TRBD1	TRBJ2-7	NA	TRBV6-5	TGTGCCAGCAGTTGGACAGGGCTAGGGAACTACGAGCAGTACTTC	CASSWTGLGNYEQYF
NA	TRBJ2-3	NA	TRBV30	TGTGCCTGGGGTGGGGGGAGGCGAAGCACAGATACGCAGTATTTT	CAWGGGRRSTDTQYF
TRBD2	TRBJ2-1	NA	TRBV3-1/TRBV3-2	TGTGCCAGCAGGTTACTAGCGGGAGGTTCCTACAATGAGCAGTTCTTC	CASRLLAGGSYNEQFF
NA	TRBJ2-5	NA	TRBV6-6	TGTGCCAGCAGTGTTGACAGAAGGGAGACCCAGTACTTC	CASSVDRRETQYF
TRBD1	TRBJ1-5	once	TRBV28	TGTGCCAGCAGCGCCATCGACAGGGCAAGAGGGGCTAGGCAGCCCCAGCATTTT	CASSAIDRARGARQPQHF
TRBD1	TRBJ1-4	NA	TRBV7-9	TGTGCCAGCAGCCCTGGGACAGTGAATGAAAAACTGTTTTTT	CASSPGTVNEKLFF
TRBD1	TRBJ1-1	NA	TRBV6-2/TRBV6-3	TGTGCCAGCAGCTGGAATCGTGCACAGGGGGCAGATGAAGCTTTCTTT	CASSWNRAQGADEAFF
NA	TRBJ1-2	NA	TRBV7-2	TGTGCCAGCAGCTTAGATCGACAGAACTATGGCTACACCTTC	CASSLDRQNYGYTF
TRBD2	TRBJ2-1	NA	TRBV11-3	TGTGCCAGCAGGCGGGAGCCACGAACGGATGAGCAGTTCTTC	CASRREPRTDEQFF